This entry is about one TCR beta chain. This sample is drawn from a study of shared clonotypes between healthy human individuals. Study background: A couple of women and a few men aged 18 to 49 served as donors.

V shed 3 bases and J 6 bases; nucleotides not matched to a gene: 8. The CDR3 runs to 15 residues. CDR1 is SGHTA, CDR2 FQGNSA, per germline. Repertoires were generated with immunoSEQ multiplex PCR, while TCRdb's copy carries only in-frame clones and drops some. The sample holds about 2.3 million clones, over 85% seen once. The receptor was isolated from a man younger than 35 in good health. Some clones in this sample may be carry-over from other donors' samples. Sequences were obtained from naive CD4+ T cells from PBMCs. Subset reported: CD45RA+ positively selected. The chain links TRBV7-2 to TRBJ2-3, with 8 positions matching TRBD2. Here the CDR3 DNA reads TGTGCCAGCAGCTTTACTAGCGGAGGGGTTGATACGCAGTATTTT. It is translated as CASSFTSGGVDTQYF.